A selection of T cell receptor beta chains follows, all from one sample in a study of glioma-infiltrating T cells after dendritic cell vaccination. Assay used: immunoSEQ multiplex PCR; TCRdb lists only in-frame clones, some missing. The repertoire holds 75,000 to 85,000 clones, with around nine tenths as singletons. Material: blood, obtained after dendritic cell vaccination. The origin of the receptors is a human donor with glioblastoma. CDR3s include the opening cysteine and the closing phenylalanine or tryptophan. The order of the fields is clone size, D gene, J gene, V gene, CDR3 DNA, CDR3 protein. The D gene is left open where the match is weak. Size tells how often a clone was seen (once, few, many) or the class of an expanded clone, and some rows leave it out.

clone size: few
D gene: .
J gene: TRBJ2-1
V gene: TRBV6-5
CDR3 DNA: TGTGCCAGCAGAATGACAGTTGGGGACAATGAGCAGTTCTTC
CDR3 protein: CASRMTVGDNEQFF

clone size: .
D gene: .
J gene: TRBJ1-1
V gene: TRBV6-1
CDR3 DNA: TGTGCCAGCAGTGAAGCGCGGGGGTTACTGGAAATGAACACTGAAGCTTTCTTT
CDR3 protein: CASSEARGLLEMNTEAFF

clone size: .
D gene: .
J gene: TRBJ1-1
V gene: TRBV19
CDR3 DNA: TGTGCCAGTAGTCCCGGGTCAGGGGATTGGACTGAAGCTTTCTTT
CDR3 protein: CASSPGSGDWTEAFF

clone size: .
D gene: .
J gene: TRBJ2-1
V gene: TRBV12-5
CDR3 DNA: TGTGCTAGTGGTACCCCGCTCAGTGAGCAGTTCTTC
CDR3 protein: CASGTPLSEQFF

clone size: .
D gene: .
J gene: TRBJ2-3
V gene: TRBV6-1
CDR3 DNA: TGTGCCAGCAGTGTGGGGGGGGGCGACACGCAGTATTTT
CDR3 protein: CASSVGGGDTQYF

clone size: .
D gene: TRBD1
J gene: TRBJ2-7
V gene: TRBV4-2
CDR3 DNA: TGTGCCAGCAGCCAAATAAGTCCAGGGGGCGAGCAGTACTTC
CDR3 protein: CASSQISPGGEQYF

clone size: .
D gene: TRBD1
J gene: TRBJ2-7
V gene: TRBV2
CDR3 DNA: TGTGCCAGCACAACAGGGGCGCGCGAGCAGTACTTC
CDR3 protein: CASTTGAREQYF

clone size: .
D gene: .
J gene: TRBJ2-1
V gene: TRBV7-8
CDR3 DNA: TGTGCCAGCAGCTGGGCGGCTGGGGGGTACAATGAGCAGTTCTTC
CDR3 protein: CASSWAAGGYNEQFF

clone size: .
D gene: TRBD2
J gene: TRBJ2-5
V gene: TRBV11-2
CDR3 DNA: TGTGCCAGCAGCGCGCTAGCGGAAGTAGGGCAGTACTTC
CDR3 protein: CASSALAEVGQYF

clone size: .
D gene: .
J gene: TRBJ2-3
V gene: TRBV5-1
CDR3 DNA: TGCGCCAGCAGCCTTAGCGATAGAACAGATACGCAGTATTTT
CDR3 protein: CASSLSDRTDTQYF

clone size: .
D gene: .
J gene: TRBJ1-3
V gene: TRBV30
CDR3 DNA: TGTGCCTGGAGAACAGGCCCTGGAAACACCATATATTTT
CDR3 protein: CAWRTGPGNTIYF

clone size: .
D gene: .
J gene: TRBJ2-3
V gene: TRBV5-4
CDR3 DNA: TGTGCCAGCAAGCGCGGGTATAGCACAGATACGCAGTATTTT
CDR3 protein: CASKRGYSTDTQYF

clone size: .
D gene: .
J gene: TRBJ1-5
V gene: TRBV7-2
CDR3 DNA: TGTGCCAGCAGCTTCGGGGGGCGCGATCAGCCCCAGCATTTT
CDR3 protein: CASSFGGRDQPQHF

clone size: once
D gene: TRBD1
J gene: TRBJ2-1
V gene: TRBV27
CDR3 DNA: TGTGCCAGCAGTTCCGACAGGGTCAATGAGCAGTTCTTC
CDR3 protein: CASSSDRVNEQFF

clone size: .
D gene: .
J gene: TRBJ1-1
V gene: TRBV29-1
CDR3 DNA: TGCAGCGGAGTACCAGGGGTCCCCACTGAAGCTTTCTTT
CDR3 protein: CSGVPGVPTEAFF

clone size: .
D gene: TRBD1
J gene: TRBJ2-1
V gene: TRBV4-1
CDR3 DNA: TGCGCCAGCAGCCAGGGGGACAGGGGGCGTATCAATGAGCAGTTCTTC
CDR3 protein: CASSQGDRGRINEQFF

clone size: .
D gene: .
J gene: TRBJ1-1
V gene: TRBV11-2
CDR3 DNA: TGTGCCAGCAGCTCCCCGACAGGCTTGAACACTGAAGCTTTCTTT
CDR3 protein: CASSSPTGLNTEAFF

clone size: .
D gene: TRBD2
J gene: TRBJ2-1
V gene: TRBV4-2
CDR3 DNA: TGTGCCAGCAGCCAAGGTAGCGGGAGCTCCTACAATGAGCAGTTCTTC
CDR3 protein: CASSQGSGSSYNEQFF

clone size: .
D gene: .
J gene: TRBJ1-1
V gene: TRBV5-1
CDR3 DNA: TGCGCCAGCGGCCGGGAGGGGGTGTTGAGGACTGAAGCTTTCTTT
CDR3 protein: CASGREGVLRTEAFF

clone size: .
D gene: TRBD2
J gene: TRBJ2-3
V gene: TRBV2
CDR3 DNA: TGTGCCAGCCGCCAATTACTAGCGGGGGGATCAGATACGCAGTATTTT
CDR3 protein: CASRQLLAGGSDTQYF

clone size: .
D gene: TRBD1
J gene: TRBJ1-1
V gene: TRBV6-1
CDR3 DNA: TGTGCCAGCAACCCCGGGACAGGATCGGGAGCTTTCTTT
CDR3 protein: CASNPGTGSGAFF

clone size: .
D gene: .
J gene: TRBJ1-1
V gene: TRBV5-1
CDR3 DNA: TGCGCCAGCAGCTTTGAGGCGGGAGCGAACACTGAAGCTTTCTTT
CDR3 protein: CASSFEAGANTEAFF

clone size: .
D gene: .
J gene: TRBJ2-7
V gene: TRBV27
CDR3 DNA: TGTGCCAGCAGTTTAACAGCCTCCTACGAGCAGTACTTC
CDR3 protein: CASSLTASYEQYF

clone size: once
D gene: .
J gene: TRBJ2-5
V gene: TRBV7-8
CDR3 DNA: TGTGCCAGCAGCTGGTCTACGCATATTGAGACCCAGTACTTC
CDR3 protein: CASSWSTHIETQYF

clone size: .
D gene: .
J gene: TRBJ2-1
V gene: TRBV5-5
CDR3 DNA: TGTGCCAGCAGCTTGAATACGAGGGAGCAGTTCTTC
CDR3 protein: CASSLNTREQFF

clone size: .
D gene: .
J gene: TRBJ2-7
V gene: TRBV7-9
CDR3 DNA: TGTGCCAGCAGCCGTACAGGGCCTAACTACGAGCAGTACTTC
CDR3 protein: CASSRTGPNYEQYF

clone size: .
D gene: TRBD2
J gene: TRBJ2-5
V gene: TRBV2
CDR3 DNA: TGTGCCAGTCTTAGCGGGAGGGGCCAAGAGACCCAGTACTTC
CDR3 protein: CASLSGRGQETQYF

clone size: .
D gene: TRBD2
J gene: TRBJ2-5
V gene: TRBV7-2
CDR3 DNA: TGTGCCAGCAGTAGCCCCCGACTAGCGGGGGGCCGCGGCGAGACCCAGTACTTC
CDR3 protein: CASSSPRLAGGRGETQYF

clone size: .
D gene: .
J gene: TRBJ2-3
V gene: TRBV4-1
CDR3 DNA: TGCGCCAGCAGCCCAACGGGGAGTAGCACAGATACGCAGTATTTT
CDR3 protein: CASSPTGSSTDTQYF

clone size: .
D gene: .
J gene: TRBJ2-7
V gene: TRBV10-2
CDR3 DNA: TGCGCCAGCAGTGGACAGAGGTTCTACGAGCAGTACTTC
CDR3 protein: CASSGQRFYEQYF

clone size: .
D gene: .
J gene: TRBJ2-7
V gene: TRBV6-1
CDR3 DNA: TGTGCCAGCAGTGAAGCGCCCACTTTAACCTACGAGCAGTACTTC
CDR3 protein: CASSEAPTLTYEQYF

clone size: .
D gene: TRBD1
J gene: TRBJ2-5
V gene: TRBV6-5
CDR3 DNA: TGTGCCAGTACGGGCTCAGGGGGTATAGAGACCCAGTACTTC
CDR3 protein: CASTGSGGIETQYF

clone size: .
D gene: TRBD2
J gene: TRBJ2-5
V gene: TRBV19
CDR3 DNA: TGTGCCAGTGGGGACTATCAAGAGACCCAGTACTTC
CDR3 protein: CASGDYQETQYF

clone size: .
D gene: .
J gene: TRBJ2-5
V gene: TRBV5-6
CDR3 DNA: TGTGCCAGCAGGGTGTTAGCTGTAGAGACCCAGTACTTC
CDR3 protein: CASRVLAVETQYF

clone size: once
D gene: TRBD2
J gene: TRBJ2-3
V gene: TRBV5-1
CDR3 DNA: TGCGCCAGCGGTAGCGGGGGGGCGAATACGCAGTATTTT
CDR3 protein: CASGSGGANTQYF

clone size: once
D gene: .
J gene: TRBJ2-7
V gene: TRBV4-1
CDR3 DNA: TGCGCCAGCAGCCAGGACTACAACGAGCAGTACTTC
CDR3 protein: CASSQDYNEQYF

clone size: .
D gene: .
J gene: TRBJ2-3
V gene: TRBV27
CDR3 DNA: TGTGCCAGCAGTTATTTCGGGGATACGCAGTATTTT
CDR3 protein: CASSYFGDTQYF

clone size: .
D gene: .
J gene: TRBJ2-3
V gene: TRBV30
CDR3 DNA: TGTGCCTGGAGGCCCCCGGCGGGGAATACGCAGTATTTT
CDR3 protein: CAWRPPAGNTQYF

clone size: .
D gene: TRBD1
J gene: TRBJ1-5
V gene: TRBV12-5
CDR3 DNA: TGTGCTAGTGGTTATGACAGGGGGGAGAATCAGCCCCAGCATTTT
CDR3 protein: CASGYDRGENQPQHF

clone size: .
D gene: TRBD1
J gene: TRBJ1-6
V gene: TRBV6-1
CDR3 DNA: TGTGCCAGCAGTGGAGAGGGACAGGGAAGCTCACCCCTCCACTTT
CDR3 protein: CASSGEGQGSSPLHF

clone size: .
D gene: TRBD1
J gene: TRBJ2-3
V gene: TRBV9
CDR3 DNA: TGTGCCAGCAGCGCCCGGGACAGGGACACAGATACGCAGTATTTT
CDR3 protein: CASSARDRDTDTQYF

clone size: .
D gene: .
J gene: TRBJ1-1
V gene: TRBV27
CDR3 DNA: TGTGCCAGCAGTCCTTGGACAGCGAACACTGAAGCTTTCTTT
CDR3 protein: CASSPWTANTEAFF

clone size: .
D gene: .
J gene: TRBJ1-1
V gene: TRBV10-3
CDR3 DNA: TGTGCCAGCGAAGAGGCAGTGAACACTGAAGCTTTCTTT
CDR3 protein: CASEEAVNTEAFF

clone size: .
D gene: TRBD2
J gene: TRBJ2-5
V gene: TRBV6-5
CDR3 DNA: TGTGCCAGCACCGCGGGGGGAGAGACCCAGTACTTC
CDR3 protein: CASTAGGETQYF

clone size: .
D gene: .
J gene: TRBJ1-4
V gene: TRBV5-1
CDR3 DNA: TGCGCCAGCAGCTTAGGTGGACGGGGGTGGTCTAATGAAAAACTGTTTTTT
CDR3 protein: CASSLGGRGWSNEKLFF

clone size: .
D gene: TRBD1
J gene: TRBJ1-4
V gene: TRBV5-1
CDR3 DNA: TGCGCCAGCAGCTTGCCAGTTGCAGGGGGCGACCAAAAACTGTTTTTT
CDR3 protein: CASSLPVAGGDQKLFF

clone size: .
D gene: .
J gene: TRBJ1-1
V gene: TRBV4-1
CDR3 DNA: TGCGCCAGCAGCCCCCAGCTAGTGAACACTGAAGCTTTCTTT
CDR3 protein: CASSPQLVNTEAFF

clone size: .
D gene: TRBD1
J gene: TRBJ2-7
V gene: TRBV11-3
CDR3 DNA: TGTGCCAGCAGCCTAGGGCAGGGGGCGGGTGAGCAGTACTTC
CDR3 protein: CASSLGQGAGEQYF

clone size: .
D gene: .
J gene: TRBJ2-7
V gene: TRBV7-2
CDR3 DNA: TGTGCCAGCAGTTCCCTGGGGGCTAGCCAAGCCTACGAGCAGTACTTC
CDR3 protein: CASSSLGASQAYEQYF

clone size: .
D gene: TRBD2
J gene: TRBJ2-7
V gene: TRBV9
CDR3 DNA: TGTGCCAGCAGCCCAAGGGTGGGGGGGATCTACGAGCAGTACTTC
CDR3 protein: CASSPRVGGIYEQYF

clone size: .
D gene: TRBD1
J gene: TRBJ2-7
V gene: TRBV19
CDR3 DNA: TGTGCCAGTAAAAAGGGACAGGCCCTATTGTTGCGGGCCTACGAGCAGTACTTC
CDR3 protein: CASKKGQALLLRAYEQYF

clone size: .
D gene: TRBD2
J gene: TRBJ2-3
V gene: TRBV7-2
CDR3 DNA: TGTGCCAGCAGCTTACTAGCGGCCTCAAAAGGTACGCAGTATTTT
CDR3 protein: CASSLLAASKGTQYF